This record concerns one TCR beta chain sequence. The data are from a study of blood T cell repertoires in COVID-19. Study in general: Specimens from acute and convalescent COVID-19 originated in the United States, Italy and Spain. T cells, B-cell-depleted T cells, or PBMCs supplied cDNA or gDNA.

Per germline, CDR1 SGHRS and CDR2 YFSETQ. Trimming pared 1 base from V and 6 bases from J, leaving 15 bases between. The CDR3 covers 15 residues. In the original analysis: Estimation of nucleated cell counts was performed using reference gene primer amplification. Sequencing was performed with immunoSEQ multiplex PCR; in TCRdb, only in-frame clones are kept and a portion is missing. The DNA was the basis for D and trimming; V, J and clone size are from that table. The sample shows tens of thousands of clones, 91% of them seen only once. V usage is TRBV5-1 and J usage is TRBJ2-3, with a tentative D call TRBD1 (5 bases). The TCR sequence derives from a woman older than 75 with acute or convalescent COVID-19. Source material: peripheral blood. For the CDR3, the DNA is TGCGCCAGCAGCTTGAGGACACCCCCTAGGGATACGCAGTATTTT. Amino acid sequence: CASSLRTPPRDTQYF.